The 11 T cell receptor beta chains given below trace back to one sample, sequenced in a study of cytotoxic CD8 clonotypes in ibrutinib-treated CLL. Repertoires were generated with immunoSEQ multiplex PCR, while TCRdb's copy carries only in-frame clones and drops some. The sample carries about 140,000 clones, around 93% recorded once. The input for sequencing was PBMCs, taken after 12 months of ibrutinib treatment. These receptors came from a human donor with chronic lymphocytic leukemia.

This sequence joins TRBV2 and TRBJ2-3, with D possibly being TRBD2 (6 bases). Trimming left V 7 bases short and J 0 bases short, with 8 bases between. This CDR3 has 13 residues. Germline V gene sequence: CDR1 SNHLY, CDR2 FYNNEI. CDR3 DNA sequence: TGTGCCAGCACCGGGACTAGCACAGATACGCAGTATTTT. Its translation: CASTGTSTDTQYF.

This clone was picked up one time. The V gene is TRBV9, the J gene TRBJ1-4, with D tentatively TRBD1 (5 bases). The CDR3 runs to 15 residues. Germline assignment: CDR1 SGDLS and CDR2 YYNGEE. The V and J ends lost 2 bases and 0 bases respectively, with 8 bases between them. The DNA of the CDR3 is TGTGCCAGCAGCGTGGGGGGATCAACTAATGAAAAACTGTTTTTT. It yields the protein CASSVGGSTNEKLFF.

The chain recombines TRBV29-1 with TRBJ1-1; TRBD1 aligns across 9 bases. Germline V gene lookup returns CDR1 SQVTM and CDR2 ANQGSEA. The V segment lost 8 bases and the J segment 3 bases; nucleotides outside the gene matches: 7. This CDR3 region has 13 residues. Here the CDR3 reads CSPDRGVDTEAFF. The CDR3 nucleotides read TGCAGCCCGGACAGGGGAGTCGACACTGAAGCTTTCTTT.

The chain couples TRBV6-5 to TRBJ2-2; 10 bases match TRBD1. The CDR3 runs 14 residues. Germline V gene data show CDR1 as MNHEY and CDR2 as SVGAGI. The junction had 5 bases not matched to a gene; V was cut back by 0 bases and J by 13 bases. CDR3 in DNA: TGTGCCAGCAGTTACTCCCCGGGACAGGGGAGGCTGTTTTTT. Encoded protein: CASSYSPGQGRLFF.

This chain links TRBV28 with TRBJ1-5, with D unclear. Germline CDR1 and CDR2: MDHEN and SYDVKM. The V end lost 7 bases, the J end lost 7 bases, and 23 bases lay between the germline ends. The CDR3 is 16 amino acids. CDR3 sequence reads: CASTTSAPYAGQPQHF. DNA of the CDR3: TGTGCCAGCACCACTAGCGCACCCTACGCGGGGCAGCCCCAGCATTTT.

This clone was counted a single time. This chain joins TRBV15 and TRBJ2-7, with TRBD1 identical over 9 bases. Losses at the gene ends were 5 bases for V and 5 bases for J; bases not matched to a gene: 10. The CDR3 length is 15 residues. The V gene's germline CDR1 is LNHNV and CDR2 YYDKDF (reference sequence). CDR3: CATSRTRTGANEQYF. CDR3 sequence (DNA): TGTGCCACCAGCCGGACCCGGACAGGGGCAAACGAGCAGTACTTC.

This chain connects TRBV6-6 to TRBJ1-5, with 8 bases aligning to TRBD1. The germline CDR1 and CDR2 sequences are MNHNY and SVGAGI (reference sequence). The CDR3 has 14 amino acids. J was trimmed by 7 bases and V by 5 bases; bases with no gene match: 7. Here the CDR3 reads CASSDRGGEQPQHF. The CDR3 DNA sequence: TGTGCCAGCAGTGACAGGGGCGGCGAACAGCCCCAGCATTTT.

V gene TRBV18 combines with J gene TRBJ2-2, with unresolved D. The V gene's germline CDR1 is KGHSH and CDR2 LQKENI. The CDR3 has 13 amino acids. V was shortened by 2 bases and J by 4 bases, with 5 bases between the two germline ends. In nucleotides, the CDR3 is TGTGCCAGCTCACCAGGCTTCACCGGGGAGCTGTTTTTT. This translates into CASSPGFTGELFF.

V gene TRBV6-5 combines with J gene TRBJ2-1, with D hard to call. This CDR3 is 16 amino acids long. Germline V CDR1 and CDR2: MNHEY, SVGAGI. Deletions cut 3 bases from V and 0 bases from J, with 12 bases between. The CDR3 protein is CASSYNLLYSYNEQFF. DNA of the CDR3: TGTGCCAGCAGTTATAACTTGCTGTACTCCTACAATGAGCAGTTCTTC.

The DNA of the CDR3 is TGTGCCAGCAGCTTAGCTCTGGCGCCGTATACGCAGTATTTT. This translates into CASSLALAPYTQYF. The J gene is TRBJ2-3, the V gene TRBV7-8, with D unclear. Germline assignment: CDR1 SGHVS and CDR2 FQNEAQ. The CDR3 contains 14 residues. The V end was cut by 0 bases, the J end by 7 bases, with 11 bases between.

V usage is TRBV28 and J usage is TRBJ1-4; weak D call: TRBD1 (6 bases). The CDR3 totals 15 residues. The germline CDR1 and CDR2 sequences are MDHEN and SYDVKM. Trimming pared 2 bases from V and 1 base from J, leaving 8 bases between. The CDR3 loop reads CASSLEGGTNEKLFF. The CDR3 nucleotides read TGTGCCAGCAGTTTAGAAGGGGGAACTAATGAAAAACTGTTTTTT.